The present TCR beta chain was sequenced within a study of blood T cell repertoires in COVID-19. Study information: Acute-phase and convalescent COVID-19 samples originated in the United States, Italy and Spain. T cells, B-cell-depleted T cells, or PBMCs supplied cDNA or gDNA.

CDR3 length: 11 amino acids. The V end was cut by 6 bases, the J end by 6 bases, with 8 bases between. Germline CDR1 and CDR2: WSHSY and SAAADI. Patients from Seattle were sampled longitudinally, starting during active infection. Generated by immunoSEQ multiplex PCR, the TCRdb table keeps only in-frame clones and is missing some. The sample lists approximately 200,000 clones; 80% to 90% were seen once. The sequencing sample was made of peripheral blood. V is TRBV10-2 and J is TRBJ1-2; D is ambiguous. This receptor was obtained from a woman older than 75 with COVID-19, enrolled during active disease. The CDR3 loop reads CASRETHGYTF. The CDR3 coding sequence is TGCGCCAGCAGAGAGACACATGGCTACACCTTC.